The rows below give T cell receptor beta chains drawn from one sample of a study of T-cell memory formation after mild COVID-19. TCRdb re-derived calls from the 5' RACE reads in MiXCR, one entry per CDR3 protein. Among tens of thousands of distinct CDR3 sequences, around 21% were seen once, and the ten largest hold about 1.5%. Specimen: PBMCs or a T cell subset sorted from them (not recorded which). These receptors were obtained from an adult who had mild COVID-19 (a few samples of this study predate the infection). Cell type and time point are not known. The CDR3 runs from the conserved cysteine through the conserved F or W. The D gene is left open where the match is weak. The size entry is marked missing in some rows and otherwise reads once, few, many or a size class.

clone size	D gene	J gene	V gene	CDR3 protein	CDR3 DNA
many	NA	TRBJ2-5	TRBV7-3	CASSSVVTGMRDGGETQYF	TGTGCCAGCAGCTCAGTCGTGACGGGAATGAGGGACGGGGGAGAGACCCAGTACTTC
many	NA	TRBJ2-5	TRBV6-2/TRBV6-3	CASSYYSSQETQYF	TGTGCCAGCAGTTACTACTCCTCGCAAGAGACCCAGTACTTC
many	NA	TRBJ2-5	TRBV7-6	CASRDGTNQETQYF	TGTGCCAGCAGAGACGGGACAAACCAAGAGACCCAGTACTTC
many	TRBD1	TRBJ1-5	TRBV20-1	CSARDDRDRERGIGYSNQPQHF	TGCAGTGCTAGAGATGACCGGGACAGGGAAAGGGGTATTGGATATAGCAATCAGCCCCAGCATTTT
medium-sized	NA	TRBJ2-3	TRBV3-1	CASSQIRSGTQYF	TGTGCCAGCAGCCAAATACGGTCGGGGACGCAGTATTTT
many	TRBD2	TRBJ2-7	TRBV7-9	CASSPGTSGSEQYF	TGTGCCAGCAGCCCTGGGACTAGCGGGAGCGAGCAGTACTTC
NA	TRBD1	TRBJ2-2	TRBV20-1	CSAHSALQGITGELFF	TGCAGTGCGCACTCAGCGTTACAGGGGATAACCGGGGAGCTGTTTTTT
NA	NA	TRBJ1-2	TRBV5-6	CASSLRGNVNLVLNYGYTF	TGTGCCAGCAGCCTACGGGGGAACGTAAATCTAGTCCTTAACTATGGCTACACCTTC
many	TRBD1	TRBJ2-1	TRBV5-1	CASSFNPGQGYNEQFF	TGCGCCAGCAGCTTTAACCCTGGACAGGGATACAATGAGCAGTTCTTC
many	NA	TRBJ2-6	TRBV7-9	CASSPPGANVLTF	TGTGCCAGCAGCCCCCCAGGGGCCAACGTCCTGACTTTC
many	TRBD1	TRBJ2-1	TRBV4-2	CASSLEGQALGGEQFF	TGTGCCAGCAGCCTCGAGGGACAGGCCCTGGGAGGTGAGCAGTTCTTC
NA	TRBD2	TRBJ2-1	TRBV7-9	CASSFGSGSDEQFF	TGTGCCAGCAGCTTTGGAAGCGGGAGCGATGAGCAGTTCTTC
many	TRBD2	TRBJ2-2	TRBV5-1	CASSLTSGMAGELFF	TGCGCCAGCAGCTTGACTAGCGGGATGGCCGGGGAGCTGTTTTTT
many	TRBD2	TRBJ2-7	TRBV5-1	CASSPESRLAPTEQYF	TGCGCCAGCAGCCCAGAGTCACGACTAGCACCTACTGAGCAGTACTTC
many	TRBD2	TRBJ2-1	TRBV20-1	CSARDLREGSYNEQFF	TGCAGTGCTAGAGATCTTAGGGAGGGCTCCTACAATGAGCAGTTCTTC
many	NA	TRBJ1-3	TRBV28	CASSAPGGSGNTIYF	TGTGCCAGCAGTGCACCGGGGGGGTCTGGAAACACCATATATTTT
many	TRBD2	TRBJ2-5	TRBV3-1	CASTASGATQYF	TGTGCCAGCACTGCAAGCGGGGCGACCCAGTACTTC
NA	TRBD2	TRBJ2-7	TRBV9	CASSVSSRLAGDEQYF	TGTGCCAGCAGCGTGTCGTCTCGACTAGCAGGAGACGAGCAGTACTTC
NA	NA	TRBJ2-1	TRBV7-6	CASSSRGPYNEQFF	TGTGCCAGCAGCTCCAGGGGCCCCTACAATGAGCAGTTCTTC
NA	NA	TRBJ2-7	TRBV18	CASSPLDSSYEQYF	TGTGCCAGCTCACCACTTGACAGTTCCTACGAGCAGTACTTC